These 29 T cell receptor beta chains were all obtained from the same sample, sequenced in a study of blood T cell repertoires in COVID-19. Repertoires were generated with immunoSEQ multiplex PCR, while TCRdb's copy carries only in-frame clones and drops some. This table holds 150,000 to 200,000 clones, roughly four fifths found once. Sequences were obtained from PBMCs or T cells enriched from blood (not recorded which). The receptor set was obtained from a man aged 50 or older who had recovered from COVID-19.

The chain recombines TRBV15 with TRBJ1-2; TRBD1 aligns across 12 bases. The CDR3 sequence is 18 residues long. V trimming: 0 bases; J trimming: 0 bases; junction bases outside the gene matches: 5. CDR1 is LNHNV, CDR2 YYDKDF, per germline (reference sequence). CDR3 DNA: TGTGCCACCAGCAGAGATCCGGGGACAGGGGGCTCTAACTATGGCTACACCTTC. Translating it yields CATSRDPGTGGSNYGYTF.

The rearrangement uses TRBV30 and TRBJ1-5; no clear D. Trimming removed 4 bases at V and 6 bases at J, with 13 bases between. The CDR3 is made up of 13 amino acids. The germline V gene has CDR1 GTSNPN and CDR2 SVGIG (reference sequence). As DNA, the CDR3 is TGTGCCTGGACCCCCGGCCGGGGTCAGCCCCAGCATTTT. The encoded protein is CAWTPGRGQPQHF.

This chain joins TRBV11-2 and TRBJ1-3, with 8 bases lining up with TRBD1. This CDR3 spans 15 amino acids. CDR1 and CDR2 (germline): SGHAT, FQNNGV. V lost 4 bases and J lost 4; bases outside the gene matches: 6. In DNA form, the CDR3 reads TGTGCCAGCAGCTCATTGACAGGGGTGGGAAACACCATATATTTT. Encoded protein: CASSSLTGVGNTIYF.

CDR3 protein: CASSYGGHKETQYF. CDR3 DNA: TGTGCCAGCAGCTACGGGGGGCATAAAGAGACCCAGTACTTC. The V and J genes are TRBV13 and TRBJ2-5; weak D call: TRBD2 (7 bases). The V end was cut by 4 bases, the J end by 3 bases, with 12 bases between. The V gene's germline CDR1 is PRHDT and CDR2 FYEKMQ (reference sequence). The CDR3 is made up of 14 amino acids.

The rearrangement joins TRBV27 to TRBJ1-5, with D unresolved. This CDR3 has 15 amino acids. From germline, CDR1 is MNHEY and CDR2 SMNVEV (reference sequence). Trimming took off 1 base at V and 2 bases at J, with 9 bases between the two ends. The CDR3 sequence: CASSLFGVRNQPQHF. The CDR3 DNA is TGTGCCAGCAGTTTATTTGGAGTGCGCAATCAGCCCCAGCATTTT.

V gene TRBV3-1 (or the pseudogene TRBV3-2) combines with J gene TRBJ2-3; D is uncertain. The germline V gene has CDR1 LGHDT and CDR2 YNNKEL (reference sequence). Trimming cost V 2 bases and J 5 bases, with 8 bases left between them. This CDR3 spans 13 amino acids. The DNA of the CDR3 is TGTGCCAGCAGCCAAATCCGAGGAGATACGCAGTATTTT. It is translated as CASSQIRGDTQYF.

This chain links TRBV10-3 with TRBJ1-2; D perhaps matches TRBD1 (5 bases). V was clipped by 5 bases and J by 6 bases, with 13 bases between them. The CDR3 covers 13 residues. Looked up from germline, CDR1 is ENHRY and CDR2 is SYGVKD. The DNA for the CDR3 is TGTGCCATCAGTAGCCAGGGAAGAAATGGCTACACCTTC. This translates into CAISSQGRNGYTF.

This rearrangement joins TRBV10-1 to TRBJ2-1; D is uncertain. This CDR3 contains 13 residues. Germline lookup yields CDR1 WNHNN and CDR2 SYGVQD (reference sequence). The V end was cut by 2 bases, the J end by 8 bases, with 10 bases between. The CDR3 DNA sequence: TGCGCCAGCAGTGAGGGCCCTGGTGATGAGCAGTTCTTC. Residues: CASSEGPGDEQFF.

The V and J genes are TRBV6-5 and TRBJ1-6; D is undetermined. There are 15 residues in the CDR3. Looked up from germline, CDR1 is MNHEY and CDR2 is SVGAGI. V dropped 6 bases and J dropped 5 bases, with 14 bases sitting between them. In DNA form, the CDR3 reads TGTGCCAGCAGAAGACAAACGACAAATAATTCACCCCTCCACTTT. Translation: CASRRQTTNNSPLHF.

The chain recombines TRBV7-9 with TRBJ1-1; 10 bases match TRBD1. Germline V gene sequence: CDR1 SEHNR, CDR2 FQNEAQ (reference sequence). The length of the CDR3 is 14 residues. The junction had 6 bases not matched to a gene; V was cut back by 7 bases and J by 4 bases. CDR3 DNA sequence: TGTGCCAGCATCTTGGGGACAGGGGCCACTGAAGCTTTCTTT. Its protein is CASILGTGATEAFF.

This sequence joins TRBV6-5 and TRBJ2-1, with D perhaps TRBD2 (6 bases). Trimming shortened V by 8 bases and J by 3 bases, and 17 bases separated the two germline ends. CDR1 and CDR2 (germline): MNHEY, SVGAGI. The length of the CDR3 is 15 residues. Written as DNA, the CDR3 is TGTGCCAGCCGATCCGTGGAGGGCCGCTACAATGAGCAGTTCTTC. It encodes CASRSVEGRYNEQFF.

CDR3 sequence: CASSQRTGNEKLFF. The CDR3 nucleotides read TGTGCCAGCAGCCAACGAACGGGGAATGAAAAACTGTTTTTT. The chain couples TRBV7-9 to TRBJ1-4, with D unclear. Per the germline V gene, CDR1 is SEHNR and CDR2 is FQNEAQ (reference sequence). Trimming pared 5 bases from V and 5 bases from J, leaving 12 bases between. The CDR3 contains 14 residues.

This chain links TRBV13 with TRBJ1-2, with TRBD1 identical over 10 bases. Trimming took 5 bases from V and 8 from J; bases not matched to a gene: 14. This CDR3 region has 16 residues. Germline V CDR1 and CDR2: PRHDT, FYEKMQ (reference sequence). This CDR3 reads CASSQTGTGAKWGYTF. DNA for the CDR3: TGTGCCAGCAGCCAGACCGGGACAGGGGCAAAGTGGGGCTACACCTTC.

The gene calls are TRBV28 and TRBJ2-7; 12 bases align to TRBD1. With 8 bases clipped from V and 3 bases from J, the junction kept 17 bases outside the gene matches. Germline lookup yields CDR1 MDHEN and CDR2 SYDVKM. This CDR3 has 18 residues. CDR3: CASLGTGGEVGPIYEQYF. DNA for the CDR3: TGTGCCAGCCTCGGGACAGGGGGCGAGGTAGGGCCGATCTACGAGCAGTACTTC.

The rearrangement joins TRBV5-1 to TRBJ1-3; 9 bases are shared with TRBD1. Germline values: CDR1 SGHRS, CDR2 YFSETQ. With 4 bases clipped from V and 0 bases from J, the junction kept 2 bases outside the gene matches. This CDR3 spans 15 amino acids. CDR3 residues: CASSGQGSSGNTIYF. Here the CDR3 DNA reads TGCGCCAGCAGCGGACAGGGGTCCTCTGGAAACACCATATATTTT.

The V and J genes are TRBV4-2 and TRBJ1-4; 8 bases fit TRBD1. This CDR3 region has 15 residues. Per the germline V gene, CDR1 is LGHNA and CDR2 is YNFKEQ. J lost 7 bases, V lost 3 bases, and 7 bases had no gene match. The DNA for the CDR3 is TGTGCCAGCAGCCAGCTTACAGGGGGGGGTGAAAAACTGTTTTTT. It translates to CASSQLTGGGEKLFF.

The gene calls are TRBV6-5 and TRBJ2-7; 7 bases fit TRBD1. This CDR3 spans 12 amino acids. Germline loops: CDR1 MNHEY, CDR2 SVGAGI. The V and J ends lost 5 bases and 6 bases, in that order; junction bases with no gene match: 4. The CDR3 region has the DNA TGTGCCAGCAGTCTTTCAGGGGGCGAGCAGTACTTC. Its translation is CASSLSGGEQYF.

CDR3 protein: CASSLTKDRGGEQFF. For the CDR3, the DNA is TGTGCCAGCAGCTTAACGAAAGACAGGGGAGGTGAGCAGTTCTTC. The chain joins TRBV7-3 to TRBJ2-1; 8 nucleotides align to TRBD1. Germline CDR1 reads SGHTA; CDR2 reads FQGTGA. After removal of 0 bases from V and 9 bases from J, the junction contained 7 bases not matched to a gene. This CDR3 comprises 15 residues.

The J gene is TRBJ1-3, the V gene TRBV7-2; D remains ambiguous. Deletions cut 0 bases from V and 8 bases from J, with 8 bases between. Germline V lookup: CDR1 SGHTA, CDR2 FQGNSA. This CDR3 is built from 13 residues. CDR3 DNA sequence: TGTGCCAGCAGCTTAGCGCGGCCGGACACCATATATTTT. Protein: CASSLARPDTIYF.

This clone was recorded many times. The chain links TRBV2 to TRBJ1-1, with 8 bases identical to TRBD1. The germline gives CDR1 SNHLY, CDR2 FYNNEI. J gave up 5 bases and V 6 bases, and 8 bases lay outside the gene matches. The CDR3 is made up of 14 amino acids. The CDR3 nucleotides read TGTGCCAGCAGCTACACAGGGGGGGGAACTGAAGCTTTCTTT. Translating it yields CASSYTGGGTEAFF.

V usage is TRBV28 and J usage is TRBJ2-7, with 9 nucleotides matching TRBD2. Germline V gene data show CDR1 as MDHEN and CDR2 as SYDVKM. V gave up 8 bases and J gave up 1 base; unmatched junction bases: 9. This CDR3 region has 15 residues. DNA of the CDR3: TGTGCCAGCCGGGCGGGAGGGACGGTATCCTACGAGCAGTACTTC. Translating gives CASRAGGTVSYEQYF.

The chain joins TRBV4-2 to TRBJ2-2, with 10 bases lining up with TRBD2. With 0 bases clipped from V and 0 bases from J, the junction kept 7 bases outside the gene matches. In germline, CDR1 is LGHNA, CDR2 YNFKEQ. The CDR3 spans 19 residues. CDR3 region: CASSQERASGRTNTGELFF. The CDR3 DNA sequence: TGTGCCAGCAGCCAAGAGAGGGCTAGCGGGAGAACGAACACCGGGGAGCTGTTTTTT.

The chain couples TRBV18 to TRBJ2-6; the D is unclear. V lost 6 bases and J 0 bases, leaving 9 bases between the germline ends. This CDR3 has 15 amino acids. Germline assignment: CDR1 KGHSH and CDR2 LQKENI. DNA of the CDR3: TGTGCCAGCTCCTCCTCGTTCTCTGGGGCCAACGTCCTGACTTTC. Amino acid sequence: CASSSSFSGANVLTF.

The chain carries TRBV6-2 or TRBV6-3 and TRBJ2-3, with 8 bases matching TRBD1. The germline V gene has CDR1 MNHEY and CDR2 SVGEGT. The junction had 6 bases not matched to a gene; V was cut back by 5 bases and J by 2 bases. CDR3 size: 15 residues. The CDR3 sequence: CASSTDRGITDTQYF. In DNA form, the CDR3 reads TGTGCCAGCAGTACCGACAGGGGCATCACAGATACGCAGTATTTT.

This chain joins TRBV19 and TRBJ1-5, with 10 bases fitting TRBD1. With 5 bases clipped from V and 2 bases from J, the junction kept 12 bases outside the gene matches. There are 18 residues in the CDR3. Germline V CDR1 and CDR2: LNHDA, SQIVND (reference sequence). This CDR3 reads CASSRDRGGSVGNQPQHF. The DNA for the CDR3 is TGTGCCAGTAGTCGGGACAGGGGCGGTTCTGTCGGCAATCAGCCCCAGCATTTT.

The chain joins TRBV15 to TRBJ2-7; D remains unclear. With 0 bases removed from V and 9 bases from J, the gap between germline ends came to 12 bases. CDR1 and CDR2 from the germline V gene are LNHNV and YYDKDF (reference sequence). The CDR3 length is 13 residues. Here the CDR3 DNA reads TGTGCCACCAGCAGAGATCGGCAGGATGCGCAGTACTTC. Its protein product is CATSRDRQDAQYF.

The J gene is TRBJ2-1, the V gene TRBV28; a possible D gene is TRBD2 (5 bases). CDR3 size: 14 residues. Germline V lookup: CDR1 MDHEN, CDR2 SYDVKM. Trimming removed 3 bases at V and 4 bases at J, with 10 bases between. CDR3 amino acids: CASSFPLVYNEQFF. CDR3 coding DNA: TGTGCCAGCAGTTTCCCACTAGTATACAATGAGCAGTTCTTC.

V usage is TRBV5-5 and J usage is TRBJ1-1; 7 bases fit TRBD1. The CDR3 sequence is 15 residues long. Germline V gives CDR1 SGHKS, CDR2 YYEKEE (reference sequence). Trimming took 0 bases from V and 0 from J; bases not matched to a gene: 2. The CDR3 nucleotides read TGTGCCAGCAGCTTGGTAGGACAGGTGAACACTGAAGCTTTCTTT. It encodes CASSLVGQVNTEAFF. The full variable domain, in which reference TRBV5-5 and TRBJ1-1 provide the parts outside the CDR3, is DAGVTQSPTHLIKTRGQQVTLRCSPISGHKSVSWYQQVLGQGPQFIFQYYEKEERGRGNFPDRFSARQFPNYSSELNVNALLLGDSALYLCASSLVGQVNTEAFFGQGTRLTVV.

The chain recombines TRBV27 with TRBJ2-1; 10 bases fit TRBD2. The ends lost 9 bases at V and 8 bases at J; junction bases unmatched: 16. The germline gives CDR1 MNHEY, CDR2 SMNVEV (reference sequence). The CDR3 runs 16 residues. CDR3 protein: CASQSGGASSLDEQFF. CDR3 DNA: TGTGCCAGTCAAAGCGGGGGGGCCTCTTCTTTGGATGAGCAGTTCTTC.